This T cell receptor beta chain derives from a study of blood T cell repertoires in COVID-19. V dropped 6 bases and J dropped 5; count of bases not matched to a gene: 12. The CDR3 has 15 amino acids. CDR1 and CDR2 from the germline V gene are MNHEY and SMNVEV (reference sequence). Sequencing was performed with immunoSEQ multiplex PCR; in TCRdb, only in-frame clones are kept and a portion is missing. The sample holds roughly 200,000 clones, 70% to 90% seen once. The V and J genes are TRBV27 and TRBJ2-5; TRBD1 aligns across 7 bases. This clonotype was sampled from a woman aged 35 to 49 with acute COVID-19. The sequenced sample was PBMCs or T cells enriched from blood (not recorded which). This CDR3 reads CASRMGQSLWETQYF. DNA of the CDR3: TGTGCCAGCAGAATGGGACAGTCCCTCTGGGAGACCCAGTACTTC.